These T cell receptor beta chains were read from a single sample in a study of blood T cell repertoires in COVID-19. Here immunoSEQ multiplex PCR was the method, and the copy in TCRdb shows in-frame clones only, minus some. The table has about 140,000 clones, approximately 80% seen once. Sequencing was carried out using peripheral blood. All receptors come from a woman in her sixties with acute or convalescent COVID-19. The CDR3 runs from the conserved cysteine through the conserved F or W. A D gene is named only where the DNA matches it firmly. Clone size is stated in some rows and not others, as once, few, many or a class when expanded.

v_call	j_call	d_call	clone_size	cdr3_aa	cdr3_nt
TRBV6-6	TRBJ2-7	TRBD1	once	CASSYSLGQAPYEQYF	TGTGCCAGCAGTTACTCCCTTGGACAGGCGCCCTACGAGCAGTACTTC
TRBV9	TRBJ2-1	NA	NA	CASSVSADRYNEQFF	TGTGCCAGCAGCGTATCGGCGGACAGATACAATGAGCAGTTCTTC
TRBV15	TRBJ2-1	TRBD2	NA	CATSFLAGGPGEQFF	TGTGCCACCAGCTTTTTAGCGGGAGGGCCGGGTGAGCAGTTCTTC
TRBV10-3	TRBJ1-2	TRBD1	NA	CAITSGTASGYTF	TGTGCCATCACATCGGGGACAGCTTCTGGCTACACCTTC
TRBV10-3	TRBJ2-5	TRBD1	once	CAIRDRGWETQYF	TGTGCCATCAGGGACAGGGGATGGGAGACCCAGTACTTC
TRBV9	TRBJ1-2	NA	NA	CASSVANGRGYGYTF	TGTGCCAGCAGCGTAGCTAACGGGCGGGGCTATGGCTACACCTTC
TRBV6-6	TRBJ2-7	TRBD2	NA	CASSYLAGGNEQYF	TGTGCCAGCAGTTATCTGGCGGGAGGAAACGAGCAGTACTTC
TRBV28	TRBJ1-2	NA	few	CASTTSTPPVSYGYTF	TGTGCCAGCACTACGTCAACCCCCCCGGTGAGCTATGGCTACACCTTC
TRBV10-3	TRBJ1-2	NA	few	CAIKPGTNYGYTF	TGTGCCATAAAGCCGGGGACAAACTATGGCTACACCTTC
TRBV2	TRBJ1-2	NA	NA	CASSERRERGYTF	TGTGCCAGCAGTGAGAGAAGGGAGAGGGGCTACACCTTC
TRBV5-1	TRBJ2-3	NA	NA	CASSLEARGDTQYF	TGCGCCAGCAGCTTGGAGGCGAGGGGGGATACGCAGTATTTT
TRBV7-2	TRBJ2-7	TRBD1	NA	CASSRDLWGTGGYEQYF	TGTGCCAGCAGCCGTGACCTCTGGGGGACAGGGGGTTACGAGCAGTACTTC
TRBV12-3/TRBV12-4	TRBJ2-2	NA	NA	CASSLRQGKLFF	TGTGCCAGCAGTTTACGGCAGGGAAAGCTGTTTTTT
TRBV5-4	TRBJ2-5	TRBD1	once	CASSGQGAFETQYF	TGTGCCAGCAGCGGACAGGGGGCTTTTGAGACCCAGTACTTC
TRBV28	TRBJ2-2	TRBD2	NA	CASSFTPGLAGGSDTGELFF	TGTGCCAGCAGTTTTACCCCGGGACTAGCGGGAGGGTCGGACACCGGGGAGCTGTTTTTT
TRBV29-1	TRBJ2-1	TRBD2	few	CSVVGGTLQVNEQFF	TGCAGCGTTGTGGGGGGGACTTTACAGGTCAATGAGCAGTTCTTC
TRBV7-8	TRBJ2-1	NA	NA	CASSLETGAGNEQFF	TGTGCCAGCAGCTTAGAAACGGGAGCAGGCAATGAGCAGTTCTTC
TRBV2	TRBJ1-1	TRBD1	NA	CASRPGGRNTEAFF	TGTGCCAGCAGACCAGGGGGCAGGAACACTGAAGCTTTCTTT
TRBV30	TRBJ1-2	NA	NA	CAWSRGWGDGYTF	TGTGCCTGGAGTCGTGGGTGGGGGGATGGCTACACCTTC
TRBV21-1	TRBJ2-1	NA	NA	CASSPPPSAGVENNEQFF	TGTGCCAGCAGCCCCCCACCTTCTGCGGGAGTGGAAAACAATGAGCAGTTCTTC
TRBV11-2	TRBJ2-2	NA	few	CASRLGPGTGELFF	TGTGCCAGCCGGCTGGGTCCAGGCACCGGGGAGCTGTTTTTT
TRBV5-1	TRBJ2-1	TRBD2	NA	CASSPSGSVGSYNEQFF	TGCGCCAGCAGTCCTAGCGGGAGTGTCGGCTCCTACAATGAGCAGTTCTTC
TRBV5-1	TRBJ1-1	TRBD1	NA	CASTLQGGVTEAFF	TGCGCCAGCACCCTACAGGGGGGGGTCACTGAAGCTTTCTTT
TRBV12-3/TRBV12-4	TRBJ1-2	NA	NA	CASSRDNYGYTF	TGTGCCAGCAGCCGCGATAACTATGGCTACACCTTC
TRBV5-1	TRBJ2-3	NA	NA	CASRGGQLSSTDTQYF	TGCGCCAGCAGGGGGGGACAGCTCTCTAGCACAGATACGCAGTATTTT
TRBV12-3/TRBV12-4	TRBJ1-1	NA	NA	CASSLAGTEAFF	TGTGCCAGCAGCTTGGCGGGGACTGAAGCTTTCTTT
TRBV3-1/TRBV3-2	TRBJ2-1	TRBD2	once	CASSGTSSHNEQFF	TGTGCCAGCAGTGGGACTAGCAGCCACAATGAGCAGTTCTTC
TRBV25-1	TRBJ1-6	TRBD1	NA	CASSAPGQLHF	TGTGCCAGCAGTGCGCCGGGACAGCTCCACTTT
TRBV24-1	TRBJ2-7	TRBD1	few	CATSDTGQGWHEQYF	TGTGCCACCAGTGACACGGGACAGGGGTGGCACGAGCAGTACTTC
TRBV28	TRBJ2-5	NA	few	CASSHFAVSQYF	TGTGCCAGCAGCCATTTCGCGGTGTCCCAGTACTTC
TRBV7-8	TRBJ2-4	NA	NA	CASSFSSVRSPAKNIQYF	TGTGCCAGCAGCTTTTCTAGCGTCCGGTCCCCAGCCAAAAACATTCAGTACTTC
TRBV2	TRBJ2-5	TRBD2	NA	CASRAIAGGRETQYF	TGTGCCAGCAGGGCAATAGCGGGAGGACGGGAGACCCAGTACTTC
TRBV21-1	TRBJ2-7	NA	NA	CASSTIAGTVGSYEQYF	TGTGCCAGCAGCACTATAGCGGGAACCGTGGGGTCCTACGAGCAGTACTTC
TRBV7-2	TRBJ2-3	NA	NA	CASSSPRGSTDTQYF	TGTGCCAGCAGCTCCCCTCGGGGGAGCACAGATACGCAGTATTTT
TRBV30	TRBJ2-7	TRBD1	few	CAWKPGQGINEQYF	TGTGCCTGGAAGCCGGGACAGGGCATCAACGAGCAGTACTTC
TRBV7-3	TRBJ2-3	NA	NA	CASSLVQGLGDTQYF	TGTGCCAGCAGCTTAGTGCAGGGGCTGGGAGATACGCAGTATTTT
TRBV19	TRBJ1-1	NA	NA	CASSTSGLENTEAFF	TGTGCCAGTTCCACCTCGGGACTGGAGAACACTGAAGCTTTCTTT
TRBV12-3/TRBV12-4	TRBJ1-2	NA	NA	CASSLTVYYGYTF	TGTGCCAGCAGTTTGACAGTCTACTATGGCTACACCTTC
TRBV5-4	TRBJ2-7	NA	NA	CASSLLERSSYEQYF	TGTGCCAGCAGCCTCCTGGAGCGGTCCTCCTACGAGCAGTACTTC
TRBV7-2	TRBJ2-7	NA	NA	CASSFSYEQYF	TGTGCCAGCAGCTTTAGCTACGAGCAGTACTTC
TRBV19	TRBJ1-1	TRBD1	NA	CASKWGTGGDTEAFF	TGTGCCAGTAAATGGGGGACAGGGGGAGACACTGAAGCTTTCTTT
TRBV13	TRBJ2-5	TRBD2	NA	CASSSWASGETQYF	TGTGCCAGCAGTTCCTGGGCTAGCGGGGAGACCCAGTACTTC
TRBV20-1	TRBJ2-7	NA	NA	CSPSYEQYF	TGCAGTCCGTCCTACGAGCAGTACTTC
TRBV19	TRBJ1-2	NA	NA	CASSLGAGGYTF	TGTGCCAGTAGTCTGGGGGCGGGCGGCTACACCTTC
TRBV4-2	TRBJ1-2	NA	NA	CASSQDWGGFNYGYTF	TGTGCCAGCAGCCAAGATTGGGGGGGCTTCAACTATGGCTACACCTTC
TRBV19	TRBJ2-3	NA	NA	CAPADGSWVWRTDTQYF	TGTGCCCCCGCGGACGGGAGTTGGGTTTGGAGGACAGATACGCAGTATTTT
TRBV28	TRBJ1-1	TRBD1	few	CASSFDSRGLTEAFF	TGTGCCAGCAGTTTTGACTCCAGGGGGCTCACTGAAGCTTTCTTT
TRBV10-3	TRBJ1-3	NA	once	CAISERTASTIYF	TGTGCCATCAGTGAAAGGACAGCGAGCACCATATATTTT
TRBV6-6	TRBJ2-6	TRBD1	NA	CAIRTGSLSGANVLTF	TGTGCCATCCGGACAGGGAGCCTCTCTGGGGCCAACGTCCTGACTTTC
TRBV5-1	TRBJ1-1	NA	NA	CASTPRADTEAFF	TGCGCCAGCACCCCGAGGGCAGACACTGAAGCTTTCTTT
TRBV27	TRBJ2-7	NA	many	CASSSLILAEQYF	TGTGCCAGCAGTTCACTAATCCTCGCCGAGCAGTACTTC
TRBV11-2	TRBJ1-2	NA	NA	CASSLGGGWGYTF	TGTGCCAGCAGCTTAGGTGGAGGGTGGGGCTACACCTTC